The 3 T cell receptor beta chains given below trace back to one sample, sequenced in a study of blood T cell repertoires in COVID-19. The repertoire was sequenced with immunoSEQ multiplex PCR; TCRdb's copy has only in-frame clones and lacks some. The sample lists some 180,000 clones, about 80% occurring once. The sample was PBMCs or T cells enriched from blood (not recorded which). Every receptor here comes from a man aged 60 to 75 who had been exposed to COVID-19.

The J gene is TRBJ2-3, the V gene TRBV5-1; the match to TRBD2 covers 9 bases. Trimming took 2 bases from V and 7 from J; bases not matched to a gene: 8. Per germline, CDR1 SGHRS and CDR2 YFSETQ. CDR3 length: 15 amino acids. The CDR3 coding sequence is TGCGCCAGCAGCTTATCGGGACTAGCTCAGAATACGCAGTATTTT. Protein sequence: CASSLSGLAQNTQYF.

This chain links TRBV19 with TRBJ2-7, with D possibly matching TRBD2 (6 bases). The CDR3 sequence is 14 residues long. Trimming stripped 2 bases from V and 4 bases from J, with 12 bases between. The germline V gene encodes CDR1 LNHDA and CDR2 SQIVND (reference sequence). CDR3 region: CASSITLREYEQYF. The CDR3, as DNA: TGTGCCAGTAGTATAACGCTCCGGGAGTACGAGCAGTACTTC.

CDR3 residues: CATSDPNDRGSGEQYF. The CDR3 DNA reads TGTGCCACCAGTGACCCAAATGACAGGGGGTCGGGCGAGCAGTACTTC. This chain uses TRBV24-1 with TRBJ2-7, with 9 bases lining up with TRBD1. Germline V lookup: CDR1 KGHDR, CDR2 SFDVKD. The ends lost 4 bases at V and 6 bases at J; junction bases unmatched: 12. This CDR3 spans 16 amino acids.